The rows below give T cell receptor beta chains drawn from one sample of a study of blood T cell repertoires in COVID-19. Assay used: immunoSEQ multiplex PCR; TCRdb lists only in-frame clones, some missing. The data hold roughly 100,000 clones, with around 87% observed a single time. Specimen: peripheral blood. All receptors come from a man aged 50-59 years with acute or convalescent COVID-19. Both conserved end residues are part of each CDR3. Each record gives: CDR3 DNA, CDR3 protein, V gene, D gene, J gene, clone size. A D gene is named only where the DNA matches it firmly. Not all rows give a size; the values are once, few, many and, for expanded clones, a class.

CDR3nt: TGCGCCAGCAGCTTGGAGGCTGGGGCAGGGCGAGAGACCCAGTACTTC
CDR3aa: CASSLEAGAGRETQYF
v_gene: TRBV5-1
d_gene: .
j_gene: TRBJ2-5
abundance: .

CDR3nt: TGTGCCAGCAGCCCCCCGTGGGGACTAGCGGGCGAAGAGACCCAGTACTTC
CDR3aa: CASSPPWGLAGEETQYF
v_gene: TRBV7-9
d_gene: TRBD2
j_gene: TRBJ2-5
abundance: .

CDR3nt: TGTGCCAGCAGTGCACAGGGAAAGACAGATACGCAGTATTTT
CDR3aa: CASSAQGKTDTQYF
v_gene: TRBV2
d_gene: .
j_gene: TRBJ2-3
abundance: .

CDR3nt: TGTGCCTGGAGACGGCCAGGGGGGAACAATCAGCCCCAGCATTTT
CDR3aa: CAWRRPGGNNQPQHF
v_gene: TRBV30
d_gene: TRBD1
j_gene: TRBJ1-5
abundance: .

CDR3nt: TGTGCCAGCATACAGGGGACAGGGCTTTTCTACGAGCAGTACTTC
CDR3aa: CASIQGTGLFYEQYF
v_gene: TRBV28
d_gene: TRBD1
j_gene: TRBJ2-7
abundance: .

CDR3nt: TGTGCCAGCAGCTTAGGAGTGACTAGCCGGAGCTCCTACAATGAGCAGTTCTTC
CDR3aa: CASSLGVTSRSSYNEQFF
v_gene: TRBV11-3
d_gene: TRBD2
j_gene: TRBJ2-1
abundance: .

CDR3nt: TGTGCCAGCAGCTTAGGAGCGGGAGAATACGAGCAGTACTTC
CDR3aa: CASSLGAGEYEQYF
v_gene: TRBV7-2
d_gene: TRBD2
j_gene: TRBJ2-7
abundance: .

CDR3nt: TGTGCCAGTAGTCCACAGGCGGCGGGAGTAGGGGAGCAGTACTTC
CDR3aa: CASSPQAAGVGEQYF
v_gene: TRBV19
d_gene: TRBD2
j_gene: TRBJ2-7
abundance: few

CDR3nt: TGCGCCAGCAGCCTGAGTCCTAGGCAGCAAGAAAACTATGGCTACACCTTC
CDR3aa: CASSLSPRQQENYGYTF
v_gene: TRBV5-1
d_gene: .
j_gene: TRBJ1-2
abundance: .

CDR3nt: TGCGCCAGCAGCTTGGGACAATCTGCTGAAGCTTTCTTT
CDR3aa: CASSLGQSAEAFF
v_gene: TRBV5-1
d_gene: .
j_gene: TRBJ1-1
abundance: .

CDR3nt: TGTGCCAGCAGTTTAGTGGGAGAACCCTACAATGAGCAGTTCTTC
CDR3aa: CASSLVGEPYNEQFF
v_gene: TRBV7-9
d_gene: .
j_gene: TRBJ2-1
abundance: once

CDR3nt: TGTGCCACCAGCAGAGGGCCATCTCGGGGATACAATGAGCAGTTCTTC
CDR3aa: CATSRGPSRGYNEQFF
v_gene: TRBV15
d_gene: .
j_gene: TRBJ2-1
abundance: .

CDR3nt: TGTGCCAGCAGCCAGGGGACGACAGCGCCGGGTGGGGCCAACGTCCTGACTTTC
CDR3aa: CASSQGTTAPGGANVLTF
v_gene: TRBV5-4
d_gene: .
j_gene: TRBJ2-6
abundance: .

CDR3nt: TGCGCCAGCAGCCCCACCACAGGGCCCGTGGAAGAGCAGTACTTC
CDR3aa: CASSPTTGPVEEQYF
v_gene: TRBV5-1
d_gene: .
j_gene: TRBJ2-7
abundance: .

CDR3nt: TGTGCCAGCAGCCAAGGGGGTAGCGTGGAGACCCAGTACTTC
CDR3aa: CASSQGGSVETQYF
v_gene: TRBV4-2
d_gene: .
j_gene: TRBJ2-5
abundance: .

CDR3nt: TGTGCCAGCTCACCTGATACTAGAGAGACCCAGTACTTC
CDR3aa: CASSPDTRETQYF
v_gene: TRBV18
d_gene: .
j_gene: TRBJ2-5
abundance: .

CDR3nt: TGTGCCAGCAGCTCGCCTAGTTTAACGGAGCTGTTTTTT
CDR3aa: CASSSPSLTELFF
v_gene: TRBV7-8
d_gene: .
j_gene: TRBJ2-2
abundance: .

CDR3nt: TGTGCCAGCAGCTTATTCGCTATGCAAGAGACCCAGTACTTC
CDR3aa: CASSLFAMQETQYF
v_gene: TRBV11-2
d_gene: .
j_gene: TRBJ2-5
abundance: .

CDR3nt: TGTGCCAGCAGCTTGTGGGCTAGCGGAAACAATGAGCAGTTCTTC
CDR3aa: CASSLWASGNNEQFF
v_gene: TRBV5-8
d_gene: TRBD2
j_gene: TRBJ2-1
abundance: .

CDR3nt: TGCGCCAGCAGCTTGAGAGGTTTTCAAGAGACCCAGTACTTC
CDR3aa: CASSLRGFQETQYF
v_gene: TRBV5-1
d_gene: .
j_gene: TRBJ2-5
abundance: .

CDR3nt: TGTGCCAGCTCACCAGGAGGGTTGAACACCGGGGAGCTGTTTTTT
CDR3aa: CASSPGGLNTGELFF
v_gene: TRBV18
d_gene: .
j_gene: TRBJ2-2
abundance: .

CDR3nt: TGTGCCAGTAGTCCACCGGGGTACGAGCAGTACTTC
CDR3aa: CASSPPGYEQYF
v_gene: TRBV19
d_gene: .
j_gene: TRBJ2-7
abundance: .

CDR3nt: TGTGCCTGGATAAAGGGGGCCATGAACACTGAAGCTTTCTTT
CDR3aa: CAWIKGAMNTEAFF
v_gene: TRBV30
d_gene: TRBD1
j_gene: TRBJ1-1
abundance: .

CDR3nt: TGTGCCAGCAGTTTAACGGGACAGGGGGAAGATGAGCAGTTCTTC
CDR3aa: CASSLTGQGEDEQFF
v_gene: TRBV28
d_gene: TRBD1
j_gene: TRBJ2-1
abundance: .

CDR3nt: TGCGCCAGCAGCCTTGTGAGTGATGAGACCCAGTACTTC
CDR3aa: CASSLVSDETQYF
v_gene: TRBV4-1
d_gene: .
j_gene: TRBJ2-5
abundance: .

CDR3nt: TGTGCCAGCAGCTTAGCCCGAGCACACGAGCAGTACTTC
CDR3aa: CASSLARAHEQYF
v_gene: TRBV7-9
d_gene: .
j_gene: TRBJ2-7
abundance: .